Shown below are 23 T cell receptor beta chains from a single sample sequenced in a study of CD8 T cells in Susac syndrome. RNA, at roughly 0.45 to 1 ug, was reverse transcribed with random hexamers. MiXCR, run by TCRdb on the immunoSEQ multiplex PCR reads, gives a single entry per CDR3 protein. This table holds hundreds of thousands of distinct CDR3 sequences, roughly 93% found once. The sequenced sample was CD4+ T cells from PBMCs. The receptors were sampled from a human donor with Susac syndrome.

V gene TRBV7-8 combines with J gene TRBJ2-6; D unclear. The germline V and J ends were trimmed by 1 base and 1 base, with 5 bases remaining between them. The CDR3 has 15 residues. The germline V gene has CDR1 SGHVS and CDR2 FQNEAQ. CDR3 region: CASSLVQSGANVLTF. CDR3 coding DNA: TGTGCCAGCAGCTTAGTCCAGTCTGGGGCCAACGTCCTGACTTTC.

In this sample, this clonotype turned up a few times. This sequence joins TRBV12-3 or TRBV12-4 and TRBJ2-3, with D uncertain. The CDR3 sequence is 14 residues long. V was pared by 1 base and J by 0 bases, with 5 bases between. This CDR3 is CASSLGGSTDTQYF. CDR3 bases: TGTGCCAGCAGTTTAGGTGGAAGCACAGATACGCAGTATTTT.

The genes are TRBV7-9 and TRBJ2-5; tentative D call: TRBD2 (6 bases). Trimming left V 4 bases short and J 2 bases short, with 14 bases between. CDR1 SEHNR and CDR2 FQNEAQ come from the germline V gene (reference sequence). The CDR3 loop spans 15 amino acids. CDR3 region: CASSYPGGIQETQYF. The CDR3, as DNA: TGTGCCAGCAGCTACCCCGGCGGGATTCAAGAGACCCAGTACTTC.

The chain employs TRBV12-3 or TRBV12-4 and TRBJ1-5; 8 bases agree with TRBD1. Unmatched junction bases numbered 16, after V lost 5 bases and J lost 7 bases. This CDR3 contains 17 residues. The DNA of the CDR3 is TGTGCCAGCAGTCCACGACTCGCAGGGGGCTTAGGCCAGCCCCAGCATTTT. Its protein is CASSPRLAGGLGQPQHF.

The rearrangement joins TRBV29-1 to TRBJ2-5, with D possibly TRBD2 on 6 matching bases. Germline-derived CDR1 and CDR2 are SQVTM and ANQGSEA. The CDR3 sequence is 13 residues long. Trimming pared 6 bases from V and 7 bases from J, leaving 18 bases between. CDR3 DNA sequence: TGCAGCGTACCCCCTGGCGGGGTGGGGACCCAGTACTTC. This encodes CSVPPGGVGTQYF.

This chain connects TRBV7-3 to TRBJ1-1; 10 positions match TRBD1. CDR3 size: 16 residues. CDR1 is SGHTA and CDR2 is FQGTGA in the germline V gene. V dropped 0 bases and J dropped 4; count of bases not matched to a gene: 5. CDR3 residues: CASSLTRTGGSTEAFF. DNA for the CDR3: TGTGCCAGCAGCTTAACAAGGACAGGGGGAAGCACTGAAGCTTTCTTT.

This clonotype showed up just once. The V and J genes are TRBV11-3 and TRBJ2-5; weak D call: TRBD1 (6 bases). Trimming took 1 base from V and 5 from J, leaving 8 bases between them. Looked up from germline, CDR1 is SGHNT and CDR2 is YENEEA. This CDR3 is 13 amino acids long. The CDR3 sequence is CASSLAQGETQYF. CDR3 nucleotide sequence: TGTGCCAGCAGCTTAGCACAGGGTGAGACCCAGTACTTC.

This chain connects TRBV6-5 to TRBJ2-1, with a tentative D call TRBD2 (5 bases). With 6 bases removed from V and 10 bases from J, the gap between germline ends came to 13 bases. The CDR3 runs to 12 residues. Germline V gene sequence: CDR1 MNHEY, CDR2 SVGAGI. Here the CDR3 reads CASSRGLSEQFF. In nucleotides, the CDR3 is TGTGCCAGCAGCCGCGGGCTTTCCGAGCAGTTCTTC.

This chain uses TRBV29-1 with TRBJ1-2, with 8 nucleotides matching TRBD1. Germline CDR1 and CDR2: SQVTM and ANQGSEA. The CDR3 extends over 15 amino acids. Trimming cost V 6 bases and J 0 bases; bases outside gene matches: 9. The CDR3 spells CSVGKGQGPNYGYTF. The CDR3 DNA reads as TGCAGCGTCGGGAAAGGACAGGGACCTAACTATGGCTACACCTTC.

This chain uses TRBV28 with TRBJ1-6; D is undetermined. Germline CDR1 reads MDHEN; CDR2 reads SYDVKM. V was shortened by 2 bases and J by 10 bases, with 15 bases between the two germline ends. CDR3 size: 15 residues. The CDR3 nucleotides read TGTGCCAGCAGTTTAGAGCCTCGGAACGGATCACCCCTCCACTTT. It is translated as CASSLEPRNGSPLHF.

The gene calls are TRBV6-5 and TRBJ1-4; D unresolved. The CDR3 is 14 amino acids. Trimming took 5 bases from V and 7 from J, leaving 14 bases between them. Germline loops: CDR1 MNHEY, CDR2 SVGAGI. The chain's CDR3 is CASSPDGALEKLFF. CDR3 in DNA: TGTGCCAGCAGTCCGGACGGAGCCCTTGAAAAACTGTTTTTT.

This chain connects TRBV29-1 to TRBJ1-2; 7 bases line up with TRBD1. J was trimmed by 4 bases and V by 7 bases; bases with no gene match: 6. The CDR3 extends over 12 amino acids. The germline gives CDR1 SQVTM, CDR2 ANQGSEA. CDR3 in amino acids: CSGEDRSYGYTF. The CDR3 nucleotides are TGCAGCGGCGAGGACAGGAGCTATGGCTACACCTTC.

CDR3 loop: CASGGREITEAFF. The CDR3 region has the DNA TGTGCCAGCGGGGGGCGGGAGATTACTGAAGCTTTCTTT. This chain uses TRBV11-3 with TRBJ1-1, with D tentatively TRBD1 (6 bases). V was trimmed by 8 bases and J by 5 bases, leaving 15 bases between them. CDR1 and CDR2 from the germline V gene are SGHNT and YENEEA. CDR3 size: 13 residues. Supplemented by reference TRBV11-3 and TRBJ1-1, the full variable domain reads EAGVVQSPRYKIIEKKQPVAFWCNPISGHNTLYWYLQNLGQGPELLIRYENEEAVDDSQLPKDRFSAERLKGVDSTLKIQPAELGDSAVYLCASGGREITEAFFGQGTRLTVV.

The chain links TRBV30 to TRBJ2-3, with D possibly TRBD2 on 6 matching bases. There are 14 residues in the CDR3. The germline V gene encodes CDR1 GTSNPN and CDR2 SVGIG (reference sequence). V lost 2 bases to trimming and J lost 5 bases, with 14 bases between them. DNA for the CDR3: TGTGCCTGGAGTTGGGGAGGAGGAGGAGATACGCAGTATTTT. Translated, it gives CAWSWGGGGDTQYF. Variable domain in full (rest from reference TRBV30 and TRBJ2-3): SQTIHQWPATLVQPVGSPLSLECTVEGTSNPNLYWYRQAAGRGLQLLFYSVGIGQISSEVPQNLSASRPQDRQFILSSKKLLLSDSGFYLCAWSWGGGGDTQYFGPGTRLTVL.

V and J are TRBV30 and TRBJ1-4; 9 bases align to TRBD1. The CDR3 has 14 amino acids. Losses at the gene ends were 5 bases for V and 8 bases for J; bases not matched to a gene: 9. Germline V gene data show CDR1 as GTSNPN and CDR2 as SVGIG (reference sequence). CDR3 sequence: CAWYQQGAREKLFF. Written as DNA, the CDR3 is TGTGCCTGGTATCAACAGGGGGCAAGAGAAAAACTGTTTTTT.

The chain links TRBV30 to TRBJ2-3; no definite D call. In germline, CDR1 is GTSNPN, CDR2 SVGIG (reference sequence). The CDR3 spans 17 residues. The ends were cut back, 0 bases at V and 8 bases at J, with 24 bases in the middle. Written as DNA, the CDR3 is TGTGCCTGGAGTGTCCGAGTGGCCGCCCCTGCCGTGGGTACGCAGTATTTT. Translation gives CAWSVRVAAPAVGTQYF.

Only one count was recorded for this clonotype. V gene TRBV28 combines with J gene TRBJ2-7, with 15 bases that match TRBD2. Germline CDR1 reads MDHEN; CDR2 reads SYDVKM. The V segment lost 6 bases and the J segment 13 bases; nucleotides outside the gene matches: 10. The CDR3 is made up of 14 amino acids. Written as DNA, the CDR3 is TGTGCCAGCAGCCTCAGGACTAGCGGGGGGGCGTTCTACTTC. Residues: CASSLRTSGGAFYF.

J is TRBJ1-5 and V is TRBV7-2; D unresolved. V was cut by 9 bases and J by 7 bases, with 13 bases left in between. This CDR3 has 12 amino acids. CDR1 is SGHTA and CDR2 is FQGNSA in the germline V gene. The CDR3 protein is CASTLWGQPQHF. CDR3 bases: TGTGCCAGTACCCTTTGGGGACAGCCCCAGCATTTT.

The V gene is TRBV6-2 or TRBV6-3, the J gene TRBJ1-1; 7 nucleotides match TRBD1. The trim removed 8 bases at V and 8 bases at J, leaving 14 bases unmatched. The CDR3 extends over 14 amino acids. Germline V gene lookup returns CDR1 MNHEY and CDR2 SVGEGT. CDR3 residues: CASLRGGGPLEAFF. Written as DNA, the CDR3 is TGTGCCAGCCTACGCGGAGGGGGCCCGTTGGAAGCTTTCTTT.

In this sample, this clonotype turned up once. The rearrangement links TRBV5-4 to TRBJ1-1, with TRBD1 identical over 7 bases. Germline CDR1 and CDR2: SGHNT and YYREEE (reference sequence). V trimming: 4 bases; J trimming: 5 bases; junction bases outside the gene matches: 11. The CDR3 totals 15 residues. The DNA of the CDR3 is TGTGCCAGCAGCCACTATGAGGGGGCGTGGACTGAAGCTTTCTTT. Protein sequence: CASSHYEGAWTEAFF.

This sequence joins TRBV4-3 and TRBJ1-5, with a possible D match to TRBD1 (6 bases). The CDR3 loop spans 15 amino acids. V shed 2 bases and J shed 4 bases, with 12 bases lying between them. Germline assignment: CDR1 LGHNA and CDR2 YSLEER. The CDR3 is CASSQSDRPNQPQHF. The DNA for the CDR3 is TGCGCCAGCAGCCAATCTGACAGGCCTAATCAGCCCCAGCATTTT.

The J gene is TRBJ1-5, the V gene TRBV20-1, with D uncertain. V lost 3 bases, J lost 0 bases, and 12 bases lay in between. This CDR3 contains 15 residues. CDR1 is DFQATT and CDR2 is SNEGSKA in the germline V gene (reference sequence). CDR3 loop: CSARSVEFSNQPQHF. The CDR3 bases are TGCAGTGCTAGGAGTGTGGAGTTTAGCAATCAGCCCCAGCATTTT.

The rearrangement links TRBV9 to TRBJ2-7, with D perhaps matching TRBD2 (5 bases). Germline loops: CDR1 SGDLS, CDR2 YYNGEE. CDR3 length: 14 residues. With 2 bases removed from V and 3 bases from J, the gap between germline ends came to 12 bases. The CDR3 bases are TGTGCCAGCAGCGTGACACCCGGGAACTACGAGCAGTACTTC. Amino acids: CASSVTPGNYEQYF.